Listed here are 14 T cell receptor beta chains from one sample, sequenced in a study of T cells in Graves' hyperthyroidism and ophthalmopathy (dated by TCRdb to about 2019). Library construction relied on multiplex PCR. These reads were obtained on an Illumina HiSeq 2000. Amplification of TCR beta CDR3 regions was carried out from RNA transcripts. The first round of RT-PCR for the TCR CDR3 was performed with the HTBI primer set and the Qiagen OneStep RT-PCR kit. The raw public data were reprocessed by TCRdb itself: fastp quality trimming at Q25, MiXCR clonotype calling, in-frame beta chains only. Entries that share a CDR3 protein sequence are merged under the most common genes and DNA. The table for this sample lists 450,000 to 600,000 distinct CDR3 sequences; about 20% of them were counted only once. Of the sample, approximately 50% is held by the ten largest clones. The sample was blood. These receptors were obtained from a man aged 35 to 55 with Graves' ophthalmopathy.

This clonotype was detected only a few times. The chain recombines TRBV19 with TRBJ1-2, with D maybe TRBD1 (5 bases). Trimming stripped 3 bases from V and 6 bases from J, with 17 bases between. This CDR3 has 15 amino acids. The V gene's germline CDR1 is LNHDA and CDR2 SQIVND (reference sequence). CDR3 sequence reads: CASSISGTDSDGYTF. CDR3 coding DNA: TGTGCCAGTAGTATTTCCGGGACCGACTCCGATGGCTACACCTTC.

This clonotype has at least ten counts. The CDR3 spells CASSPYSGSSYNEQFF. In nucleotides, the CDR3 is TGTGCCAGCAGTCCTTATAGCGGGAGCTCCTACAATGAGCAGTTCTTC. The chain recombines TRBV27 with TRBJ2-1, with TRBD2 matching 9 bases. Germline loops: CDR1 MNHEY, CDR2 SMNVEV (reference sequence). The V gene end was trimmed by 5 bases and the J gene end by 0 bases; junction bases not matched to a gene: 5. The CDR3 is 16 residues long.

The chain carries TRBV12-3 or TRBV12-4 and TRBJ1-6, with 9 bases that match TRBD1. Trimming took 6 bases from V and 10 from J; bases not matched to a gene: 7. The CDR3 is made up of 14 amino acids. In DNA form, the CDR3 reads TGTGCCAGCAGCCCCAGCGGACAGGGGTCACCCCTCCACTTT. Translation: CASSPSGQGSPLHF.

This clonotype was recorded once. The DNA for the CDR3 is TGTGCCAGCTCCCCCCCCAACGGACCCTCCTACAATGAGCAGTTCTTC. Translation gives CASSPPNGPSYNEQFF. V and J are TRBV18 and TRBJ2-1; D is unclear. The CDR3 has 16 residues. The V end lost 6 bases, the J end lost 0 bases, and 15 bases lay between the germline ends. Germline values: CDR1 KGHSH, CDR2 LQKENI.

This clonotype was seen repeatedly, ten times or more. The chain recombines TRBV3-1 with TRBJ1-5; a weak D match, TRBD1 (6 bases). The V gene lost 1 base and the J gene lost 6 bases, with 16 bases spanning the gap. This CDR3 is built from 16 residues. Germline assignment: CDR1 LGHDT and CDR2 YNNKEL (reference sequence). The CDR3 region has the DNA TGTGCCAGCAGCCAAGGTTCGCGGGCGGGGGCTCAGCCCCAGCATTTT. Protein product: CASSQGSRAGAQPQHF.

V usage is TRBV6-2 or TRBV6-3 and J usage is TRBJ2-1; 9 bases align to TRBD2. Germline V gives CDR1 MNHEY, CDR2 SVGEGT. The CDR3 is 13 amino acids. The V and J ends lost 0 bases and 10 bases, in that order; junction bases with no gene match: 1. The CDR3 nucleotides read TGTGCCAGCAGTTACTCCGGACTAGCGGAGCAGTTCTTC. It specifies CASSYSGLAEQFF.

The chain joins TRBV5-4 to TRBJ2-3; D is uncertain. CDR1 and CDR2 from the germline V gene are SGHNT and YYREEE (reference sequence). This CDR3 is built from 15 residues. Trimming shortened V by 6 bases and J by 0 bases, and 14 bases separated the two germline ends. The chain's CDR3 is CASTSGSLSTDTQYF. The CDR3 DNA sequence: TGTGCCAGCACGAGTGGCTCGTTGAGCACAGATACGCAGTATTTT.

This clonotype has only a few counts. The V gene is TRBV6-2 or TRBV6-3, the J gene TRBJ1-5; unclear D gene. Trimming took off 2 bases at V and 3 bases at J, with 8 bases between the two ends. The CDR3 extends over 14 amino acids. Per germline, CDR1 MNHEY and CDR2 SVGEGT. The CDR3 DNA sequence: TGTGCCAGCAGTTACGAGACATACAATCAGCCCCAGCATTTT. This translates into CASSYETYNQPQHF.

This clonotype was found a few times. This sequence joins TRBV10-3 and TRBJ2-5; D may be TRBD2 (6 bases). V lost 6 bases and J 2 bases, leaving 13 bases between the germline ends. CDR1 ENHRY and CDR2 SYGVKD come from the germline V gene. The CDR3 has 14 residues. CDR3 protein: CAISGTRIQETQYF. The CDR3, as DNA: TGTGCCATCAGCGGGACTCGAATACAAGAGACCCAGTACTTC.

There are many counts of this clonotype. The V and J genes are TRBV2 and TRBJ2-5; no clear D gene. This CDR3 comprises 17 residues. Germline loops: CDR1 SNHLY, CDR2 FYNNEI. Trimming pared 3 bases from V and 3 bases from J, leaving 20 bases between. CDR3 DNA: TGTGCCAGCAGTGATCCTAGTTCCGGGCCCTTGAAAGAGACCCAGTACTTC. It encodes CASSDPSSGPLKETQYF.

J is TRBJ2-3 and V is TRBV9; the match to TRBD2 covers 8 bases. The germline CDR1 and CDR2 sequences are SGDLS and YYNGEE. V lost 2 bases and J lost 1; bases outside the gene matches: 6. CDR3 length equals 16 residues. CDR3 residues: CASSVSGSRGTDTQYF. CDR3 bases: TGTGCCAGCAGCGTGAGCGGGAGTCGAGGCACAGATACGCAGTATTTT.

V is TRBV28 and J is TRBJ1-5; D ambiguous. This CDR3 is 14 amino acids long. V lost 3 bases and J 5 bases, leaving 11 bases between the germline ends. Germline values: CDR1 MDHEN, CDR2 SYDVKM. This CDR3 is CASSFGFGDQPQHF. In DNA form, the CDR3 reads TGTGCCAGCAGTTTCGGCTTTGGGGATCAGCCCCAGCATTTT.

The sample holds many counts of this clonotype. The gene calls are TRBV12-3 or TRBV12-4 and TRBJ1-3, with unresolved D. V lost 4 bases and J lost 0, with 4 bases in between. CDR3 length: 13 amino acids. The CDR3 here is CASSSLSGNTIYF. CDR3 bases: TGTGCCAGCAGTTCCCTCTCTGGAAACACCATATATTTT.

This clonotype showed up many times. The chain is built from TRBV7-2 and TRBJ2-3, with 13 nucleotides matching TRBD2. Germline-derived CDR1 and CDR2 are SGHTA and FQGNSA. The V gene end was trimmed by 5 bases and the J gene end by 2 bases; junction bases not matched to a gene: 1. The CDR3 is made up of 15 amino acids. The CDR3 bases are TGTGCCAGCAGCACTAGCGGGAGGGCCACAGATACGCAGTATTTT. Translating gives CASSTSGRATDTQYF.